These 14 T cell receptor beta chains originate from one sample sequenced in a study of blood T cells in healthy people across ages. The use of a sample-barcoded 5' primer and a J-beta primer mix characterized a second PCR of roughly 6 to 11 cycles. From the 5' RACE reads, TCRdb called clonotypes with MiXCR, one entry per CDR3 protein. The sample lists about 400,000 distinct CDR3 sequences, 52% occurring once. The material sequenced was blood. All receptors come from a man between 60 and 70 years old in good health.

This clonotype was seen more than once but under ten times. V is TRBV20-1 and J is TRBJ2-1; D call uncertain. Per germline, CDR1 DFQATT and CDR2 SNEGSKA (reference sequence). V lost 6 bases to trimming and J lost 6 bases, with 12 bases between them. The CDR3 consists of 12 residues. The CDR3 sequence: CSASGLGNEQFF. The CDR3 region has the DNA TGCAGTGCATCGGGCCTCGGCAATGAGCAGTTCTTC.

The CDR3 nucleotides read TGTGCCAGCAGCACCCCGGAGGGCCCAGGGGAGACCCAGTACTTC. Translation: CASSTPEGPGETQYF. The V gene is TRBV21-1, the J gene TRBJ2-7; the table names TRBD2, a call not compared with the DNA. The end of the DNA aligns better with TRBJ2-5, so the J call may be wrong. TRBV21-1 is an annotated pseudogene. The CDR3 is 15 residues long.

The CDR3 here is CASSSRVTSGLYEQYF. The CDR3 nucleotides read TGTGCCAGCAGTTCCCGGGTTACTAGCGGCCTATACGAGCAGTACTTC. This chain joins TRBV12-3 or TRBV12-4 and TRBJ2-1; TRBD2 aligns across 8 bases. The J call may be mistaken, given a closer DNA end match to TRBJ2-7. There are 16 residues in the CDR3.

Here the CDR3 DNA reads TGTGCCATCAGTGAGTGGTCGGGGGACACTGAAGCTTTCTTT. Its translation: CAISEWSGDTEAFF. This chain connects TRBV10-3 to TRBJ1-1, with a tentative D call TRBD1 (5 bases). The CDR3 covers 14 residues. Germline values: CDR1 ENHRY, CDR2 SYGVKD. V was shortened by 1 base and J by 3 bases, with 9 bases between the two germline ends.

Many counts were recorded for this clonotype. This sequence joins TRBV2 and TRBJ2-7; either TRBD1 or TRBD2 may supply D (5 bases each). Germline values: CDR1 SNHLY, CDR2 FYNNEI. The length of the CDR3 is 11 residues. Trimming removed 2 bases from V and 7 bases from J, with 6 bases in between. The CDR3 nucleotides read TGTGCCAGCAGTGAATGGGGGGAGCAGTACTTC. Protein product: CASSEWGEQYF.

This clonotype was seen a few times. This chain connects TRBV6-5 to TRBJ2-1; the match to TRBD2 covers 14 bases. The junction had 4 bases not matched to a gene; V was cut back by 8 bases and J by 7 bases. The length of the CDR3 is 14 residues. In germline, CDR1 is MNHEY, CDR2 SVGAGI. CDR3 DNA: TGTGCCAGCCGGGGACTAGCGGGAGTAAATGAGCAGTTCTTC. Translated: CASRGLAGVNEQFF.

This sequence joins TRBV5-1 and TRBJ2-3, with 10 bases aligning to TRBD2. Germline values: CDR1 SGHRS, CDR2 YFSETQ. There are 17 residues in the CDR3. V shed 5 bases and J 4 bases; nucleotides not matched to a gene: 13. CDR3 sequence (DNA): TGCGCCAGCAGTCAAAGCCCTAGCGGGAGTCTCTCAGATACGCAGTATTTT. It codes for CASSQSPSGSLSDTQYF.

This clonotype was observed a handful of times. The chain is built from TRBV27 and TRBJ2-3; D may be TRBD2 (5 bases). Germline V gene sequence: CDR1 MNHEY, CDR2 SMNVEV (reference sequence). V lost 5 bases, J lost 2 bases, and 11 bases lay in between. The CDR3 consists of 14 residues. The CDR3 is CASSPTGYTDTQYF. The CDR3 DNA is TGTGCCAGCAGTCCGACGGGGTACACAGATACGCAGTATTTT.

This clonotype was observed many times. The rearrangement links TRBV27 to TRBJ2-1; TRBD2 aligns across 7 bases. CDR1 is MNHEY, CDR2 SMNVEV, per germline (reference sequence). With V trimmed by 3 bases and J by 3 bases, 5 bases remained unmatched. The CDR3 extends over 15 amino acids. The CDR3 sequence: CASSFRAGNYNEQFF. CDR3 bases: TGTGCCAGCAGTTTCCGAGCGGGGAACTACAATGAGCAGTTCTTC.

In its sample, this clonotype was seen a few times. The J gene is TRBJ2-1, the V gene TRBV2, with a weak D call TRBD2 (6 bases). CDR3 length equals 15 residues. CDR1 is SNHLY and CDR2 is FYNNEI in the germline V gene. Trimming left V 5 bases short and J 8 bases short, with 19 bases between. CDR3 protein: CASSTGLLAVDEQFF. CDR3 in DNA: TGTGCCAGCAGTACGGGACTCTTGGCGGTCGATGAGCAGTTCTTC.

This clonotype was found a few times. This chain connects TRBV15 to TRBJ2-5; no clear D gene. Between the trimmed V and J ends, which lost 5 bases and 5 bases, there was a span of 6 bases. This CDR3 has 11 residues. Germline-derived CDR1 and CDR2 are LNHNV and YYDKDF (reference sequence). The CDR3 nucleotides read TGTGCCACCAGCCGGAAGGAGACCCAGTACTTC. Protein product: CATSRKETQYF.

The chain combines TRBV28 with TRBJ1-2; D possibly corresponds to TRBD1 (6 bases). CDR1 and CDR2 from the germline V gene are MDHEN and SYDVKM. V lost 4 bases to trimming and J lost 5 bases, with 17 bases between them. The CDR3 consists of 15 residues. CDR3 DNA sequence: TGTGCCAGCAGTTCGACCGAGGACAGCCTGTATGGCTACACCTTC. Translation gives CASSSTEDSLYGYTF.

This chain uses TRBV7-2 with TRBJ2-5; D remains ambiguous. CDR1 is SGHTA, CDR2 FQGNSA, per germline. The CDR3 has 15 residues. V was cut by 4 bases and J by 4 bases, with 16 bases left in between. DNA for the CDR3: TGTGCCAGCAGCTGGGGTCCGGGCATGACAGAGACCCAGTACTTC. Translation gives CASSWGPGMTETQYF. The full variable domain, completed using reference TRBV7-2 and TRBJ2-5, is GAGVSQSPSNKVTEKGKDVELRCDPISGHTALYWYRQSLGQGLEFLIYFQGNSAPDKSGLPSDRFSAERTGGSVSTLTIQRTQQEDSAVYLCASSWGPGMTETQYFGPGTRLLVL.

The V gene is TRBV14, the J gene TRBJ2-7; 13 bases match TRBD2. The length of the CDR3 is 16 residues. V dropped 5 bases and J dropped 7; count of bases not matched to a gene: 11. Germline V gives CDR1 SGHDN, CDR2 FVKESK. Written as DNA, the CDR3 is TGTGCCAGCAGCGCCGGACTAGCGGGAGTGTGGTTGGAGCAGTACTTC. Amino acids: CASSAGLAGVWLEQYF.